The rows below give T cell receptor beta chains drawn from one sample of a study of shared clonotypes between healthy human individuals. The table came from immunoSEQ multiplex PCR; TCRdb's copy has only in-frame clones and leaves some out. The sample includes roughly 2.1 million clones, 85% to 95% of them seen just once. Sequences were obtained from naive CD8+ T cells from PBMCs. The receptor source for this set is a man aged 18 to 29 in good health. Some clones in this sample may be carry-over from other donors' samples. Both conserved end residues are part of each CDR3. Fields, in order: clone size, D gene, V gene, J gene, CDR3 protein, CDR3 DNA. D genes are given only for firm matches. Only some rows state a clone size, as once, few, many or a class for expanded clones.

NA,NA,TRBV1,TRBJ2-4,CTSSQGPPPEHIQYF,TGCACCAGCAGCCAGGGTCCCCCCCCAGAGCACATTCAGTACTTC
NA,TRBD2,TRBV4-3,TRBJ2-7,CASSQDFSGLAGGYEQYF,TGCGCCAGCAGCCAAGATTTTAGCGGACTAGCGGGGGGCTACGAGCAGTACTTC
NA,NA,TRBV5-1,TRBJ2-7,CASSPGVRDEQYF,TGCGCCAGCAGCCCCGGGGTCAGAGACGAGCAGTACTTC
NA,NA,TRBV6-1,TRBJ1-5,CASSEGGEDQPQHF,TGTGCCAGCAGTGAGGGTGGTGAGGATCAGCCCCAGCATTTT
NA,TRBD1,TRBV19,TRBJ2-7,CASSVRDRGQEQYF,TGTGCCAGTAGCGTCCGGGACAGGGGGCAGGAGCAGTACTTC
NA,TRBD1,TRBV28,TRBJ1-1,CASRVGQGRKNTEAFF,TGTGCCAGCAGAGTTGGACAGGGGAGGAAGAACACTGAAGCTTTCTTT
NA,NA,TRBV19,TRBJ1-3,CASRSRELSGNTIYF,TGTGCCAGTAGGTCGCGGGAGCTCTCTGGAAACACCATATATTTT
NA,TRBD2,TRBV5-5,TRBJ2-7,CASSPRGLAGAHEQYF,TGTGCCAGCAGCCCACGCGGGCTAGCGGGAGCCCACGAGCAGTACTTC
NA,TRBD2,TRBV11-2,TRBJ2-7,CASSQGLGGSLLEQYF,TGTGCCAGCAGCCAGGGATTGGGGGGGTCTCTCCTGGAGCAGTACTTC
NA,TRBD1,TRBV19,TRBJ1-5,CASSIWDRGNQPQHF,TGTGCCAGTAGTATATGGGACAGGGGCAATCAGCCCCAGCATTTT
NA,TRBD1,TRBV7-9,TRBJ1-2,CASSFATGVFYGYTF,TGTGCCAGCAGCTTCGCGACAGGGGTTTTCTATGGCTACACCTTC
NA,NA,TRBV4-1,TRBJ2-1,CASSLSGNSYNEQFF,TGCGCCAGCAGCTTAAGCGGAAACTCCTACAATGAGCAGTTCTTC
NA,TRBD2,TRBV5-1,TRBJ2-2,CASSLAREGDTGELFF,TGCGCCAGCAGCTTGGCGCGGGAGGGCGACACCGGGGAGCTGTTTTTT
NA,NA,TRBV7-9,TRBJ2-2,CASSLGTGELFF,TGTGCCAGCAGCCTAGGGACAGGGGAGCTGTTTTTT
NA,NA,TRBV4-3,TRBJ2-3,CASSQSGATDTQYF,TGCGCCAGCAGCCAATCGGGAGCAACAGATACGCAGTATTTT
NA,TRBD2,TRBV28,TRBJ2-7,CASSYPLLREGPYEQYF,TGTGCCAGCAGCTACCCTCTCTTGCGGGAGGGTCCCTACGAGCAGTACTTC
NA,TRBD2,TRBV9,TRBJ2-1,CASSARRESYNEQFF,TGTGCCAGCAGCGCACGGCGGGAGTCCTACAATGAGCAGTTCTTC
NA,TRBD1,TRBV5-6,TRBJ1-4,CASSSAGTGSEKLFF,TGTGCCAGCAGCTCCGCCGGGACAGGGAGTGAAAAACTGTTTTTT
NA,TRBD1,TRBV28,TRBJ2-1,CASSSPGQSYNEQFF,TGTGCCAGCAGTTCACCGGGACAGTCCTACAATGAGCAGTTCTTC
NA,NA,TRBV7-3,TRBJ2-3,CASNTRTASTDTQYF,TGTGCCAGCAACACCCGGACAGCTAGCACAGATACGCAGTATTTT
NA,NA,TRBV27,TRBJ2-5,CASSLSPQSPQESQYF,TGTGCCAGCAGTTTAAGCCCCCAGAGCCCCCAAGAGTCCCAGTACTTC
NA,NA,TRBV19,TRBJ1-1,CASSIAATTEAFF,TGTGCCAGTAGTATAGCGGCGACCACTGAAGCTTTCTTT
once,NA,TRBV28,TRBJ1-5,CASSLRVSNQPQHF,TGTGCCAGCAGTTTACGAGTCAGCAATCAGCCCCAGCATTTT
NA,TRBD2,TRBV7-9,TRBJ2-3,CASSPQLAGGLATQYF,TGTGCCAGCAGCCCCCAATTGGCGGGAGGGCTTGCTACGCAGTATTTT
NA,NA,TRBV19,TRBJ2-7,CASSMGRAPYEQYF,TGTGCCAGTAGTATGGGCAGGGCCCCCTACGAGCAGTACTTC
NA,TRBD2,TRBV9,TRBJ2-1,CASSPHSGRALYEQFF,TGTGCCAGCAGCCCCCATAGCGGGAGGGCCCTCTATGAGCAGTTCTTC
NA,TRBD1,TRBV11-2,TRBJ1-4,CASSSVTGGEEKLFF,TGTGCCAGCAGCTCAGTGACAGGGGGCGAAGAAAAACTGTTTTTT
NA,NA,TRBV28,TRBJ2-1,CASSFVGGYNEQFF,TGTGCCAGCAGTTTCGTAGGAGGCTACAATGAGCAGTTCTTC
NA,TRBD1,TRBV7-8,TRBJ2-5,CASSFPGQVEETQYF,TGTGCCAGCAGCTTCCCGGGACAGGTAGAAGAGACCCAGTACTTC
NA,TRBD2,TRBV10-3,TRBJ2-3,CAIRRESTDTQYF,TGTGCCATCAGGCGGGAGAGTACAGATACGCAGTATTTT
NA,NA,TRBV6-5,TRBJ1-5,CASSYSQPQHF,TGTGCCAGCAGTTACTCCCAGCCCCAGCATTTT
NA,NA,TRBV25-1,TRBJ2-2,CASSESGDVTGELFF,TGTGCCAGCAGTGAATCCGGGGACGTGACCGGGGAGCTGTTTTTT
NA,NA,TRBV7-8,TRBJ1-4,CASSLTGGGSEKLFF,TGTGCCAGCAGCTTAACGGGGGGTGGGAGTGAAAAACTGTTTTTT
NA,TRBD1,TRBV28,TRBJ2-7,CASSPQGAIFDEQYF,TGTGCCAGCAGCCCGCAGGGGGCGATTTTCGACGAGCAGTACTTC
once,TRBD2,TRBV29-1,TRBJ2-7,CSVASGGREGEYEQYF,TGCAGCGTTGCCTCCGGAGGGCGGGAGGGTGAGTACGAGCAGTACTTC
NA,NA,TRBV27,TRBJ1-4,CASRQVHSRNEKLFF,TGTGCCAGCAGGCAGGTCCACAGCAGGAATGAAAAACTGTTTTTT
NA,NA,TRBV11-1,TRBJ1-1,CASRIDPEVNTEAFF,TGTGCCAGCAGAATAGACCCAGAAGTGAACACTGAAGCTTTCTTT
NA,NA,TRBV7-2,TRBJ2-1,CASSLTRDEQFF,TGTGCCAGCAGCCTCACCAGGGATGAGCAGTTCTTC
NA,NA,TRBV15,TRBJ2-7,CATSREGRYEQYF,TGTGCCACCAGCAGAGAGGGGCGCTACGAGCAGTACTTC
NA,NA,TRBV5-6,TRBJ1-6,CASSRNSPLHF,TGTGCCAGCAGCCGAAATTCACCCCTCCACTTT
NA,NA,TRBV7-3,TRBJ2-7,CASSLAGGFGSLTYEQYF,TGTGCCAGCAGCTTAGCCGGCGGTTTTGGCAGTCTCACCTACGAGCAGTACTTC
NA,NA,TRBV19,TRBJ2-1,CASSPADLDEQFF,TGTGCCAGTTCGCCGGCAGACTTAGATGAGCAGTTCTTC
NA,TRBD2,TRBV27,TRBJ2-1,CASSLSRGGRNQQFF,TGTGCCAGCAGTTTATCTCGTGGCGGGAGAAATCAGCAGTTCTTC
NA,TRBD1,TRBV6-1,TRBJ2-1,CASSADRGDEQFF,TGTGCCAGCAGCGCCGACAGGGGTGATGAGCAGTTCTTC
once,NA,TRBV5-1,TRBJ1-1,CASIGQLNTEAFF,TGCGCCAGCATCGGACAGCTGAACACTGAAGCTTTCTTT
NA,NA,TRBV7-3,TRBJ2-7,CASSLSAGPSYEQYF,TGTGCCAGCAGCTTGTCCGCGGGGCCCTCCTACGAGCAGTACTTC
few,NA,TRBV6-1,TRBJ2-2,CASSEAPGGTGELFF,TGTGCCAGCAGTGAAGCTCCTGGAGGCACCGGGGAGCTGTTTTTT
NA,NA,TRBV19,TRBJ1-2,CASSMAHPHYGYTF,TGTGCCAGTAGTATGGCACATCCCCACTATGGCTACACCTTC
NA,TRBD1,TRBV4-1,TRBJ1-3,CASSPRGVTGQTIYSGNTIYF,TGCGCCAGCAGCCCCCGAGGTGTGACAGGGCAGACCATTTACTCTGGAAACACCATATATTTT
NA,NA,TRBV5-5,TRBJ2-3,CASSFFGRGTDTQYF,TGTGCCAGCAGCTTCTTCGGAAGGGGGACAGATACGCAGTATTTT